This T cell receptor (beta chain) appears in the sequencing data of a study of blood T cell repertoires in COVID-19. Study context: Acute and convalescent COVID-19 samples came from the United States, Italy and Spain. PBMCs, B-cell-depleted T cells, or T cells provided the cDNA or gDNA that made up the material.

Germline assignment: CDR1 MDHEN and CDR2 SYDVKM. The CDR3 runs to 16 residues. Trimming at V came to 3 bases and at J to 3 bases, leaving 8 bases not matched to a gene. Per the study methods: Reference gene primers were amplified, and this amplification served to estimate nucleated cell counts. The method was immunoSEQ multiplex PCR; TCRdb's version includes in-frame clones alone and lacks a portion of them. V, J and clone size reflect that table, while D and trimming were determined from the DNA. The table includes approximately 74,000 clones, around 80% detected once. The chain carries TRBV28 and TRBJ2-1; 7 nucleotides match TRBD2. The sample consisted of peripheral blood. This TCR came from a man at least 80 years old with active or convalescent COVID-19. The CDR3 DNA is TGTGCCAGCAGTTTCTCCAGCGGGGCCTTCTACAATGAGCAGTTCTTC. This translates into CASSFSSGAFYNEQFF.